Below are 32 T cell receptor beta chains sequenced from a single sample in a study of control samples from healthy donors and cancer patients (dated by TCRdb to 2018 to 2020). Library construction relied on the immunoSEQ multiplex PCR assay. Sourced from immuneACCESS, this table was stored by TCRdb with only in-frame sequences that have V and J called. A share of the clones is absent; for the studies checked, an unresolved V gene accounts for under half, and the remainder has no known explanation. Counted in this sample were around 170,000 clones; roughly 88% of them appeared once. The leading ten clones occupy over 4% of the sample. The sample was blood. The receptors shown here come from a woman aged 25 to 45 in good health.

The V gene is TRBV19, the J gene TRBJ1-2, with D possibly being TRBD1 (6 bases). This CDR3 spans 12 amino acids. Germline V gives CDR1 LNHDA, CDR2 SQIVND (reference sequence). V lost 4 bases to trimming and J lost 5 bases, with 8 bases between them. The CDR3 region is CASSTQGYGYTF. CDR3 nucleotides: TGTGCCAGTAGTACACAGGGATATGGCTACACCTTC.

In this sample, this clone turned up once. The chain links TRBV5-1 to TRBJ2-6; D gene ambiguous. In germline, CDR1 is SGHRS, CDR2 YFSETQ. CDR3 length: 14 residues. Between the trimmed V and J ends, which lost 2 bases and 2 bases, there was a span of 5 bases. This CDR3 reads CASSLRAGANVLTF. Here the CDR3 DNA reads TGCGCCAGCAGCTTAAGGGCTGGGGCCAACGTCCTGACTTTC.

This chain connects TRBV19 to TRBJ1-3; D gene unclear. The CDR3 is 14 residues long. CDR1 and CDR2 (germline): LNHDA, SQIVND (reference sequence). The V end was cut by 5 bases, the J end by 0 bases, with 8 bases between. CDR3 sequence (DNA): TGTGCCAGTAGTGTCAGAAACTCTGGAAACACCATATATTTT. Translated, it gives CASSVRNSGNTIYF.

This clone was observed once. CDR3 sequence: CASFGGRGRELFF. For the CDR3, the DNA is TGTGCCAGCTTCGGGGGGAGAGGCCGGGAGCTGTTTTTT. The J gene is TRBJ2-2, the V gene TRBV14, with TRBD2 matching 7 bases. Germline V gives CDR1 SGHDN, CDR2 FVKESK. V was clipped by 8 bases and J by 9 bases; unmatched bases: 9. This CDR3 is built from 13 residues.

The chain has TRBV5-4 and TRBJ2-7, with 9 bases lining up with TRBD2. This CDR3 region has 15 residues. CDR1 is SGHNT and CDR2 is YYREEE in the germline V gene (reference sequence). Trimming removed 3 bases from V and 6 bases from J; junction bases left unmatched: 10. The CDR3 sequence is CASSSQREVGLEQYF. The CDR3 coding sequence is TGTGCCAGCAGCTCCCAGCGGGAGGTGGGGCTCGAGCAGTACTTC.

This chain uses TRBV2 with TRBJ2-7; 9 positions match TRBD1. This CDR3 contains 15 residues. V was pared by 6 bases and J by 3 bases, with 9 bases of the junction left unmatched. CDR1 and CDR2 (germline): SNHLY, FYNNEI. The CDR3 protein is CASRTPGQGIYEQYF. The CDR3 DNA reads TGTGCCAGCAGAACTCCGGGACAGGGAATCTACGAGCAGTACTTC.

V is TRBV4-1 and J is TRBJ2-1, with TRBD2 identical over 9 bases. The length of the CDR3 is 17 residues. Looked up from germline, CDR1 is MGHRA and CDR2 is YSYEKL. V trimming: 0 bases; J trimming: 6 bases; junction bases outside the gene matches: 9. The DNA of the CDR3 is TGCGCCAGCAGCCAAGAACGCGGCGGGAGGGGGGTCAATGAGCAGTTCTTC. Translated, it gives CASSQERGGRGVNEQFF.

The CDR3 DNA follows: TGTGCCAGCAGCAGAGGACTAGCGGGCCAAGAGACCCAGTACTTC. Translated, it gives CASSRGLAGQETQYF. The rearrangement links TRBV11-1 to TRBJ2-5, with 11 bases matching TRBD2. Trimming removed 5 bases from V and 1 base from J; junction bases left unmatched: 3. Germline V gene sequence: CDR1 SGHAT, CDR2 FQDESV (reference sequence). This CDR3 spans 15 amino acids.

The V and J genes are TRBV6-5 and TRBJ1-5; TRBD1 aligns across 9 bases. The trim removed 4 bases at V and 8 bases at J, leaving 6 bases unmatched. Germline loops: CDR1 MNHEY, CDR2 SVGAGI. The length of the CDR3 is 14 residues. CDR3: CASSSGTGFKPQHF. For the CDR3, the DNA is TGTGCCAGCAGTTCCGGGACAGGGTTTAAGCCCCAGCATTTT.

V usage is TRBV19 and J usage is TRBJ1-5; tentative D call: TRBD1 (5 bases). Trimming removed 9 bases from V and 5 bases from J, with 14 bases in between. The V gene's germline CDR1 is LNHDA and CDR2 SQIVND (reference sequence). The CDR3 contains 13 residues. CDR3 bases: TGTGCCAGCCGGGGGACCCATGATCAGCCCCAGCATTTT. This gives the protein CASRGTHDQPQHF.

DNA of the CDR3: TGTGCCAGCAGTTTAGGGACGGAGGCCTACGAGCAGTACTTC. As protein: CASSLGTEAYEQYF. The chain uses TRBV28 and TRBJ2-7; D may correspond to TRBD1 or TRBD2 (5 bases each). The CDR3 covers 14 residues. Germline loops: CDR1 MDHEN, CDR2 SYDVKM. V lost 2 bases and J lost 2, with 10 bases in between.

This sequence joins TRBV27 and TRBJ2-5; 7 bases line up with TRBD1. Trimming removed 6 bases from V and 8 bases from J; junction bases left unmatched: 6. CDR1 MNHEY and CDR2 SMNVEV come from the germline V gene (reference sequence). The CDR3 length is 12 residues. CDR3 coding DNA: TGTGCCAGCAGGATCCAAGGGGGCACCCAGTACTTC. Its protein product is CASRIQGGTQYF.

This chain joins TRBV20-1 and TRBJ1-2; D possibly corresponds to TRBD1 (5 bases). V lost 4 bases and J lost 8, with 11 bases in between. CDR3 length: 11 residues. The germline V gene encodes CDR1 DFQATT and CDR2 SNEGSKA (reference sequence). The CDR3, as DNA: TGCAGTGCTATGACAGTGAAGGGCTACACCTTC. It yields the protein CSAMTVKGYTF.

The chain combines TRBV24-1 with TRBJ2-5; 10 bases fit TRBD1. CDR3 length: 16 amino acids. V was clipped by 4 bases and J by 4 bases; unmatched bases: 8. The V gene's germline CDR1 is KGHDR and CDR2 SFDVKD. The CDR3 sequence: CATSDEDRGMIETQYF. The CDR3 bases are TGTGCCACCAGTGACGAGGACAGGGGGATGATAGAGACCCAGTACTTC.

This chain connects TRBV5-1 to TRBJ2-7; 10 nucleotides agree with TRBD2. Trimming took 0 bases from V and 4 from J; bases not matched to a gene: 1. Germline CDR1 and CDR2: SGHRS and YFSETQ. The CDR3 consists of 14 residues. Written as DNA, the CDR3 is TGCGCCAGCAGCTTGGGGACTAGCGGATACGAGCAGTACTTC. Translation gives CASSLGTSGYEQYF.

DNA of the CDR3: TGTGCCAGCAGCGTAGCGGGACTAGAGGCTGAAGCTTTCTTT. It is translated as CASSVAGLEAEAFF. The chain uses TRBV9 and TRBJ1-1; TRBD1 might be the D (5 bases). The germline V gene encodes CDR1 SGDLS and CDR2 YYNGEE. This CDR3 spans 14 amino acids. The V end was cut by 0 bases, the J end by 6 bases, with 12 bases between.

This clone has more than one count but fewer than ten. The rearrangement uses TRBV9 and TRBJ2-1; a possible D gene is TRBD2 (6 bases). Germline CDR1 reads SGDLS; CDR2 reads YYNGEE. The CDR3 is 16 residues long. Trimming took off 7 bases at V and 2 bases at J, with 19 bases between the two ends. In nucleotides, the CDR3 is TGTGCCAGCGGGCCTCCGCGAGCGGGTGCCTACAATGAGCAGTTCTTC. Its protein is CASGPPRAGAYNEQFF.

This chain uses TRBV24-1 with TRBJ2-1; D gene uncertain. The CDR3 totals 15 residues. Germline loops: CDR1 KGHDR, CDR2 SFDVKD. Trimming took off 5 bases at V and 0 bases at J, with 10 bases between the two ends. CDR3 residues: CATSVPRNSYNEQFF. Here the CDR3 DNA reads TGTGCCACCAGTGTGCCCCGGAACTCCTACAATGAGCAGTTCTTC.

This chain links TRBV9 with TRBJ2-5; maybe TRBD2 (6 bases). Trimming removed 5 bases from V and 0 bases from J, with 14 bases in between. In germline, CDR1 is SGDLS, CDR2 YYNGEE. There are 15 residues in the CDR3. As DNA, the CDR3 is TGTGCCAGCAGGGGGGGTCTGCGTGACCAAGAGACCCAGTACTTC. Protein: CASRGGLRDQETQYF. Supplemented by reference TRBV9 and TRBJ2-5, the full variable domain reads DSGVTQTPKHLITATGQRVTLRCSPRSGDLSVYWYQQSLDQGLQFLIQYYNGEERAKGNILERFSAQQFPDLHSELNLSSLELGDSALYFCASRGGLRDQETQYFGPGTRLLVL.

The chain recombines TRBV11-2 with TRBJ2-7; TRBD2 aligns across 9 bases. This CDR3 has 15 residues. V lost 6 bases to trimming and J lost 0 bases; unmatched junction nucleotides: 6. Germline V gene data show CDR1 as SGHAT and CDR2 as FQNNGV. The CDR3 reads CASRPAGGVSYEQYV. In DNA, the CDR3 is TGTGCCAGCAGGCCAGCGGGGGGCGTCTCCTACGAGCAGTACGTC.

J is TRBJ2-2 and V is TRBV10-3; no firm D call. V was trimmed by 10 bases and J by 7 bases, leaving 7 bases between them. The CDR3 has 10 residues. Germline V gene sequence: CDR1 ENHRY, CDR2 SYGVKD. The CDR3 region is CATQSGELFF. The CDR3 nucleotides read TGTGCCACCCAAAGCGGGGAGCTGTTTTTT.

In this sample, this clone turned up once. The V and J genes are TRBV6-1 and TRBJ2-1; D is perhaps TRBD2 (6 bases). The CDR3 contains 17 residues. The V gene's germline CDR1 is MNHNS and CDR2 SASEGT. Trimming shortened V by 3 bases and J by 0 bases, and 15 bases separated the two germline ends. The chain's CDR3 is CASSDYSGAGSYNEQFF. For the CDR3, the DNA is TGTGCCAGCAGTGACTATAGCGGAGCCGGCTCCTACAATGAGCAGTTCTTC.

This clone has a single count. The rearrangement joins TRBV18 to TRBJ2-1; tentative D call: TRBD1 (6 bases). CDR3 length: 16 residues. V lost 0 bases and J 8 bases, leaving 17 bases between the germline ends. Per the germline V gene, CDR1 is KGHSH and CDR2 is LQKENI. The CDR3 nucleotides read TGTGCCAGCTCACCACCGCGTGGGGGCGTGAGGCATGAGCAGTTCTTC. Its translation: CASSPPRGGVRHEQFF.

The rearrangement uses TRBV5-1 and TRBJ1-1, with no clear D. The germline V gene encodes CDR1 SGHRS and CDR2 YFSETQ. The V end was cut by 6 bases, the J end by 1 base, with 7 bases between. This CDR3 region has 12 residues. DNA of the CDR3: TGCGCCAGCACGGTACCGAACACTGAAGCTTTCTTT. It is translated as CASTVPNTEAFF.

The chain recombines TRBV29-1 with TRBJ2-3; the match to TRBD1 covers 7 bases. In germline, CDR1 is SQVTM, CDR2 ANQGSEA. After removal of 3 bases from V and 0 bases from J, the junction contained 15 bases not matched to a gene. The CDR3 extends over 18 amino acids. In DNA form, the CDR3 reads TGCAGCGTTGAGGGGACAGCCCATCCGCCTTCTAGCACAGATACGCAGTATTTT. This translates into CSVEGTAHPPSSTDTQYF.

The rearrangement uses TRBV18 and TRBJ2-5, with 9 positions matching TRBD1. The CDR3 has 15 residues. The junction had 6 bases not matched to a gene; V was cut back by 3 bases and J by 4 bases. CDR1 and CDR2 from the germline V gene are KGHSH and LQKENI. CDR3: CASSPGQGSSETQYF. CDR3 DNA: TGTGCCAGCTCACCTGGACAGGGGTCTTCAGAGACCCAGTACTTC.

V and J are TRBV3-1 (or the pseudogene TRBV3-2) and TRBJ1-2; D is ambiguous. V lost 6 bases and J 7 bases, leaving 12 bases between the germline ends. CDR1 is LGHDT, CDR2 YNNKEL, per germline (reference sequence). The CDR3 runs 12 residues. The DNA of the CDR3 is TGTGCCAGCAGGGATATCGGAGTTGGCTACACCTTC. As protein: CASRDIGVGYTF.

The V gene is TRBV5-1, the J gene TRBJ1-2; no clear D gene. Germline V CDR1 and CDR2: SGHRS, YFSETQ. There are 13 residues in the CDR3. Trimming took off 1 base at V and 3 bases at J, with 7 bases between the two ends. CDR3 sequence reads: CASSLFIDYGYTF. The CDR3 nucleotides read TGCGCCAGCAGCTTGTTCATCGACTATGGCTACACCTTC.

This rearrangement joins TRBV9 to TRBJ2-6; D remains ambiguous. The V and J ends lost 3 bases and 0 bases respectively, with 7 bases between them. CDR1 is SGDLS, CDR2 YYNGEE, per germline. The CDR3 has 15 amino acids. The CDR3 coding sequence is TGTGCCAGCAGCGCCGTGGGCTCTGGGGCCAACGTCCTGACTTTC. Encoded protein: CASSAVGSGANVLTF.

The chain is built from TRBV30 and TRBJ1-1; D unresolved. Deletions cut 5 bases from V and 1 base from J, with 11 bases between. Germline V gene lookup returns CDR1 GTSNPN and CDR2 SVGIG (reference sequence). This CDR3 contains 13 residues. The CDR3 region has the DNA TGTGCCTGGTCGAGAGTAGGGAACACTGAAGCTTTCTTT. It yields the protein CAWSRVGNTEAFF.

The rearrangement uses TRBV6-5 and TRBJ2-7; no definite D call. The CDR3 extends over 14 amino acids. Trimming left V 2 bases short and J 0 bases short, with 8 bases between. Germline CDR1 and CDR2: MNHEY and SVGAGI. DNA of the CDR3: TGTGCCAGCAGTTACACGGGTAGCTCCTACGAGCAGTACTTC. Encoded protein: CASSYTGSSYEQYF.

There are a few counts of this clone. V usage is TRBV19 and J usage is TRBJ1-4, with D tentatively TRBD1 (5 bases). Trimming left V 2 bases short and J 5 bases short, with 6 bases between. Germline CDR1 reads LNHDA; CDR2 reads SQIVND (reference sequence). CDR3 size: 13 residues. The DNA for the CDR3 is TGTGCCAGTAGTATATCAGGGAATGAAAAACTGTTTTTT. Its protein product is CASSISGNEKLFF.